This TCR beta chain was identified in a study of cytomegalovirus exposure and HLA in healthy donors. Study-wide results and caveats: Relative to the approximately 670-donor mean, N-insertions were reportedly fewer in an Asian-associated ancestry cluster in a later analysis. TCR beta chains numbering under 200 were designated cytomegalovirus-associated. A missense variant in DCLRE1C was later tied to TCR beta V- and J-gene trimming.

In the PCR, 60 Vbeta and 13 Jbeta primers were used. Repertoires were generated with immunoSEQ multiplex PCR, while TCRdb's copy carries only in-frame clones and drops some. The sample has over 150,000 clones, 75% to 90% seen once. The ends were cut back, 3 bases at V and 4 bases at J, with 10 bases in the middle. Germline lookup yields CDR1 MNHEY and CDR2 SMNVEV (reference sequence). The CDR3 consists of 14 residues. Notes on this clone: Its antigen remains unknown.

This chain joins TRBV27 and TRBJ2-4; D may be TRBD2 (6 bases). Sample: PBMCs. The receptor's source is a woman aged 50 to 65 in good health and CMV-seropositive. CDR3 nucleotides: TGTGCCAGCAGTTTCGGCGGGGTAAAAAACATTCAGTACTTC. Translating gives CASSFGGVKNIQYF.